The clone carrying this TCR beta chain was observed at least ten times. Trimming took off 0 bases at V and 4 bases at J, with 16 bases between the two ends. Germline assignment: CDR1 SGHDT and CDR2 YYEEEE. The CDR3 is 16 amino acids. Amplified TCR beta CDR3 regions derived from RNA transcripts. Carried out on the TCR CDR3, a first-round RT-PCR used the HTBI primer set. TCRdb recomputed calls from the multiplex PCR reads with MiXCR, one row per CDR3 protein. Counted here are 400,000 or so distinct CDR3 sequences, roughly 15% occurring once; the ten biggest clones make up 15% to 20%. This sample stems from a study of T cells in Graves' hyperthyroidism and ophthalmopathy.

This receptor was identified in a woman under 40 with Graves' ophthalmopathy. Sequencing input: blood. This sequence joins TRBV5-6 and TRBJ1-1, with D maybe TRBD1 (5 bases). In DNA, the CDR3 is TGTGCCAGCAGCTTGGGGGGGACCAACCGGGGCACTGAAGCTTTCTTT. Its protein is CASSLGGTNRGTEAFF. The whole variable domain, remainder taken from reference TRBV5-6 and TRBJ1-1, is DAGVTQSPTHLIKTRGQQVTLRCSPKSGHDTVSWYQQALGQGPQFIFQYYEEEERQRGNFPDRFSGHQFPNYSSELNVNALLLGDSALYLCASSLGGTNRGTEAFFGQGTRLTVV.